The table lists the clone carrying this T cell receptor (beta chain) with a few counts. The antigen is unknown. The data are from a study of beta chain features in type 1 diabetes. Study findings and constraints: TCRB CDR3 length was moderately but significantly reduced in all four CD4+ subsets of Type 1 diabetes patients.

Sequenced material consisted of expressed TCRB transcripts (all of the isolated RNA was reverse transcribed). Clones were sequenced by immunoSEQ multiplex PCR, and TCRdb holds only the in-frame ones, with some missing. The repertoire holds hundreds of thousands of clones, with over 11% as singletons. After removal of 4 bases from V and 0 bases from J, the junction contained 5 bases not matched to a gene. This CDR3 contains 15 residues. CDR1 and CDR2 (germline): SEHNR, FQNEAQ (reference sequence). The TCR was taken from a man aged 18 to 30 with type 1 diabetes. The sample was naive CD4+ T cells from blood. The V and J genes are TRBV7-9 and TRBJ2-5; 7 bases line up with TRBD1. DNA for the CDR3: TGTGCCAGCAGCTGGTCGGGACAGCACCAAGAGACCCAGTACTTC. Protein: CASSWSGQHQETQYF. Drawing the rest from reference TRBV7-9 and TRBJ2-5, the complete variable domain is DTGVSQNPRHKITKRGQNVTFRCDPISEHNRLYWYRQTLGQGPEFLTYFQNEAQLEKSRLLSDRFSAERPKGSFSTLEIQRTEQGDSAMYLCASSWSGQHQETQYFGPGTRLLVL.